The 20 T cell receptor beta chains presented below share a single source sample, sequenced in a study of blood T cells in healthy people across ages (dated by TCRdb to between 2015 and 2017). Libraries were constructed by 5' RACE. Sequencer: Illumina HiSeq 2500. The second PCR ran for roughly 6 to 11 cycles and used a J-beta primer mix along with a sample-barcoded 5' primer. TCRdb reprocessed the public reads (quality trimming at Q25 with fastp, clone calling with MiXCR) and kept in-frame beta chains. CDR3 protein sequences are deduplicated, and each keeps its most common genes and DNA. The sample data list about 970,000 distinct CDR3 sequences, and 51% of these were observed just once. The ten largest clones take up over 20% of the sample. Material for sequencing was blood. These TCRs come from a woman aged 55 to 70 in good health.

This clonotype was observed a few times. DNA of the CDR3: TGTGCCAGCAGCTTGACACCTGGGACAGGGAGTGAAAAACTGTTTTTT. Its protein product is CASSLTPGTGSEKLFF. The chain has TRBV7-3 and TRBJ1-4; TRBD1 matches 9 bases. The V gene's germline CDR1 is SGHTA and CDR2 FQGTGA. The CDR3 is 16 amino acids. Trimming removed 3 bases from V and 7 bases from J; junction bases left unmatched: 9.

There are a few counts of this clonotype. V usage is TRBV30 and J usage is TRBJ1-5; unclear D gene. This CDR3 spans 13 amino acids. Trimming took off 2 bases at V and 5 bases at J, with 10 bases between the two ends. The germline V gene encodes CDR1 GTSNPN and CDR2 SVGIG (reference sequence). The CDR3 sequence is CAWSLTGDQPQHF. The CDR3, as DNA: TGTGCCTGGAGTTTGACGGGCGATCAGCCCCAGCATTTT. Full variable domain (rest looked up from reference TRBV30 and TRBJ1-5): SQTIHQWPATLVQPVGSPLSLECTVEGTSNPNLYWYRQAAGRGLQLLFYSVGIGQISSEVPQNLSASRPQDRQFILSSKKLLLSDSGFYLCAWSLTGDQPQHFGDGTRLSIL.

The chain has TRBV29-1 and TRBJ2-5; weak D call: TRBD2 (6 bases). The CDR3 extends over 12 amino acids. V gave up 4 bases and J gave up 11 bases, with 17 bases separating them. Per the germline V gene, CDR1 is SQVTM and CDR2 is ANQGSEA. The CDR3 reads CSVGGEKNEQYF. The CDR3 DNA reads TGCAGCGTTGGGGGGGAAAAAAATGAGCAGTACTTC.

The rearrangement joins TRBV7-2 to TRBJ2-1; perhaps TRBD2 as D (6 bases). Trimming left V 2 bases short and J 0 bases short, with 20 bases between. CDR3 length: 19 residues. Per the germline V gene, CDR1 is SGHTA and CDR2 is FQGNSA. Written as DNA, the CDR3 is TGTGCCAGCAGCTTATTTTCGTTGGTTAGTAGCGGCTCCTACAATGAGCAGTTCTTC. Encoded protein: CASSLFSLVSSGSYNEQFF.

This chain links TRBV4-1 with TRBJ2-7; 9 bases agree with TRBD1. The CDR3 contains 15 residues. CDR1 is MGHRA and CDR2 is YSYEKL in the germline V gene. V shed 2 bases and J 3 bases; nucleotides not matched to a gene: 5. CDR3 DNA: TGCGCCAGCAGCCAAAACCCGGGACAGGGCTACGAGCAGTACTTC. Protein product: CASSQNPGQGYEQYF.

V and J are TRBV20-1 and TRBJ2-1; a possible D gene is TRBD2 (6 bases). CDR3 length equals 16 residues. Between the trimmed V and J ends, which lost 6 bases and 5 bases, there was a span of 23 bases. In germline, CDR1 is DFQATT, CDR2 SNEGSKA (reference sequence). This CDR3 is CSAGRGAGPGNNEQFF. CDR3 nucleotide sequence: TGCAGTGCGGGCCGCGGGGCGGGCCCAGGAAACAATGAGCAGTTCTTC.

This CDR3 is CATSGAGDQETQYF. The CDR3 region has the DNA TGTGCCACCAGTGGAGCGGGCGACCAAGAGACCCAGTACTTC. This chain uses TRBV24-1 with TRBJ2-5; D perhaps matches TRBD2 (6 bases). The germline V gene encodes CDR1 KGHDR and CDR2 SFDVKD. The CDR3 runs to 14 residues. Trimming stripped 5 bases from V and 0 bases from J, with 9 bases between.

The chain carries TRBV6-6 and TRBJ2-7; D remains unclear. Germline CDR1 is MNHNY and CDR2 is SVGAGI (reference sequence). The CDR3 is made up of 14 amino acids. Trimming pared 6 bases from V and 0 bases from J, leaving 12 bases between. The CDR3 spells CASRAEWSSYEQYF. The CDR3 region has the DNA TGTGCCAGCAGGGCGGAATGGAGCTCCTACGAGCAGTACTTC.

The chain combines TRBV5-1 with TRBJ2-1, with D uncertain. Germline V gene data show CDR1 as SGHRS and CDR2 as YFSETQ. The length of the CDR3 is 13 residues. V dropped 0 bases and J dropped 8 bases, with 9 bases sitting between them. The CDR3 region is CASSLVAFDEQFF. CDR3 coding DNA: TGCGCCAGCAGCTTGGTAGCTTTCGATGAGCAGTTCTTC.

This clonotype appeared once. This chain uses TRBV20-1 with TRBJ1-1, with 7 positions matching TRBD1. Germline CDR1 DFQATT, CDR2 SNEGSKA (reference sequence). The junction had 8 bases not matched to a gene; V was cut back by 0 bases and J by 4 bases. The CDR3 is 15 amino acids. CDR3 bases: TGCAGTGCTAGAGAGGTCAGGGGGGGGGCCACTGAAGCTTTCTTT. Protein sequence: CSAREVRGGATEAFF.

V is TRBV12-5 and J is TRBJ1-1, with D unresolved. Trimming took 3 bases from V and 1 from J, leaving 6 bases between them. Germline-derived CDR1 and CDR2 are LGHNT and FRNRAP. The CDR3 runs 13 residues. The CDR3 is CASGLRWNTEAFF. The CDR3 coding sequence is TGTGCTAGTGGTTTAAGGTGGAACACTGAAGCTTTCTTT.

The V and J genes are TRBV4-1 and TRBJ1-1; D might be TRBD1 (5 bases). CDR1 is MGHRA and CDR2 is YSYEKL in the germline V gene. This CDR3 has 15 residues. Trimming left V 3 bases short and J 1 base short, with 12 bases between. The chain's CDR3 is CASSQLRGKNTEAFF. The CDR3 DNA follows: TGCGCCAGCAGCCAGTTGCGGGGGAAGAACACTGAAGCTTTCTTT.

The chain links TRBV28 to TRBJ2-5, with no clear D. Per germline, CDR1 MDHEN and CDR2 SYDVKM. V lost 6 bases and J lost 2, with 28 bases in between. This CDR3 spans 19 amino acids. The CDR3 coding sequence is TGTGCCAGCAGCCTCCCAATGACCCGATATCCGGAGCTACAAGAGACCCAGTACTTC. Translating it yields CASSLPMTRYPELQETQYF.

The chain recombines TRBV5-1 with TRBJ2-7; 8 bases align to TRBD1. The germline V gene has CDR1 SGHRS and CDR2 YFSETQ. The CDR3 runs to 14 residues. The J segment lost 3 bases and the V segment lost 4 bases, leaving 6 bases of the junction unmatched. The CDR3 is CASSARDRIYEQYF. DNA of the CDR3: TGCGCCAGCAGCGCCCGGGACAGGATCTACGAGCAGTACTTC. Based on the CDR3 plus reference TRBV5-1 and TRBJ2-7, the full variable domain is KAGVTQTPRYLIKTRGQQVTLSCSPISGHRSVSWYQQTPGQGLQFLFEYFSETQRNKGNFPGRFSGRQFSNSRSEMNVSTLELGDSALYLCASSARDRIYEQYFGPGTRLTVT.

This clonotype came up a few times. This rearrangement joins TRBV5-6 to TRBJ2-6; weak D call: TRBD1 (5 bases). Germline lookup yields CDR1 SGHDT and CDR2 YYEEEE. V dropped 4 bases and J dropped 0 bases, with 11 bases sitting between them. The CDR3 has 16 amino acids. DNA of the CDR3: TGTGCCAGCAGCCCGTTGGACATCTCTGGGGCCAACGTCCTGACTTTC. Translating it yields CASSPLDISGANVLTF. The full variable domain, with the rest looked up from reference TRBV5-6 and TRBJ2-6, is DAGVTQSPTHLIKTRGQQVTLRCSPKSGHDTVSWYQQALGQGPQFIFQYYEEEERQRGNFPDRFSGHQFPNYSSELNVNALLLGDSALYLCASSPLDISGANVLTFGAGSRLTVL.

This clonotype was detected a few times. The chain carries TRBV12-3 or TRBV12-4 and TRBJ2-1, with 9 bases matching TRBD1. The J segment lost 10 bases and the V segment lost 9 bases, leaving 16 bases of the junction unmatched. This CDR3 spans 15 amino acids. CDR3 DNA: TGTGCCAGGATCACCGGGACAGGGTGGGTCGGCGAGCAGTTCTTC. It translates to CARITGTGWVGEQFF.

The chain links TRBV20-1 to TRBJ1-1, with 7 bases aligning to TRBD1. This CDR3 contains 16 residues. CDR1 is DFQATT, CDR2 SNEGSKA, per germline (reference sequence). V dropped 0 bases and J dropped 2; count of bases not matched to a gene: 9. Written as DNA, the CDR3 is TGCAGTGCTAGAGATTGGGACAGATCGTACAACACTGAAGCTTTCTTT. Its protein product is CSARDWDRSYNTEAFF.

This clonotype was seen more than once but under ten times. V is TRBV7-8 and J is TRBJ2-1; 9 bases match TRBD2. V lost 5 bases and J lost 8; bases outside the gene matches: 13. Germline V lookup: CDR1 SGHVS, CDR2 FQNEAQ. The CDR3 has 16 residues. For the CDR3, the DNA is TGTGCCAGCAGCATCATTAGCGGGAGTAGTGGATATGAGCAGTTCTTC. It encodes CASSIISGSSGYEQFF.

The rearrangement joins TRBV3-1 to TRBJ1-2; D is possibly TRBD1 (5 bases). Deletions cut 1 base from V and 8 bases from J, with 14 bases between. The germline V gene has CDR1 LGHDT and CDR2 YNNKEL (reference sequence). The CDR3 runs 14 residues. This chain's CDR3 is CASSQGSGGRGYTF. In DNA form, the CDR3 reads TGTGCCAGCAGCCAAGGGTCGGGGGGGAGAGGCTACACCTTC. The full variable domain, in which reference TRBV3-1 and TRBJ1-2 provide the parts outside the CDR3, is DTAVSQTPKYLVTQMGNDKSIKCEQNLGHDTMYWYKQDSKKFLKIMFSYNNKELIINETVPNRFSPKSPDKAHLNLHINSLELGDSAVYFCASSQGSGGRGYTFGSGTRLTVV.

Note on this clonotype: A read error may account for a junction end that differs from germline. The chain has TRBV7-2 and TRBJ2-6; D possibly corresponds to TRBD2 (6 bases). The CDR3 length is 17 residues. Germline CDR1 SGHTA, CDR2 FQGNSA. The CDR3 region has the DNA TGTGCCAGCAGCTTAGGACTGACTATGCGGAGGGCTAACGTCCTGACTTTC. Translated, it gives CASSLGLTMRRANVLTF.